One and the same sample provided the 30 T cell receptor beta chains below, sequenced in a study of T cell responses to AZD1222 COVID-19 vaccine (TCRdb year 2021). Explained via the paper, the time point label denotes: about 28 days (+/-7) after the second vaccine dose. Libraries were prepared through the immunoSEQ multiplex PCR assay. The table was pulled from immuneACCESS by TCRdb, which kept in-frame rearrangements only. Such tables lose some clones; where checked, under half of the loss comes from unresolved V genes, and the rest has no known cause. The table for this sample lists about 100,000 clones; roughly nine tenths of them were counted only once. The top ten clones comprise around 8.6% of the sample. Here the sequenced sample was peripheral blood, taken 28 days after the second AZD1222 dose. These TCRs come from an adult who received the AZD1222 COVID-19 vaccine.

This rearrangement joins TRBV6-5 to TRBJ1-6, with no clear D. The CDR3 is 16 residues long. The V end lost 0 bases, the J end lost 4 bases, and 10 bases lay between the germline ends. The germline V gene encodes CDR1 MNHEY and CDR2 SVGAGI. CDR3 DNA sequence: TGTGCCAGCAGTTACTCGCCGCCAGGATATAATTCACCCCTCCACTTT. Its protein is CASSYSPPGYNSPLHF.

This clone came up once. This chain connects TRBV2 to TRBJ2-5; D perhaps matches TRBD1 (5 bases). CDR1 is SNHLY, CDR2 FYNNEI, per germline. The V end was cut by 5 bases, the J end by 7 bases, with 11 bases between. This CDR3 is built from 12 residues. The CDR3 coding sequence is TGTGCCAGCAGTCCCAGGGTGGGGACCCAGTACTTC. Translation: CASSPRVGTQYF.

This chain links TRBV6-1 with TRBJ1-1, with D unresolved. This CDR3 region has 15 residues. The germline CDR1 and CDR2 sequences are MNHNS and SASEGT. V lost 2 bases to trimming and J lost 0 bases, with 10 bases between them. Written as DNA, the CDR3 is TGTGCCAGCAGTGAAAACCTGTACATGAACACTGAAGCTTTCTTT. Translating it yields CASSENLYMNTEAFF.

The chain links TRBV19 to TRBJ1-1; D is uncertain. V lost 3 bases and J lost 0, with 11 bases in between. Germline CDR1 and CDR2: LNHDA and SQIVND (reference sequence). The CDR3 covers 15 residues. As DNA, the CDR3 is TGTGCCAGTAGTATTGGACGCAGATTGAACACTGAAGCTTTCTTT. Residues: CASSIGRRLNTEAFF.

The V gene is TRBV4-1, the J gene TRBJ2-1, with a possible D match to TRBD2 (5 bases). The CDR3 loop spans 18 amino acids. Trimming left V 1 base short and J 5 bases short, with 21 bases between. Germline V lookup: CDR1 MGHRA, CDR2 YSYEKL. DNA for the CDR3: TGCGCCAGCAGCCAAGTTTCGTCTGGACTGGGGATTAACAATGAGCAGTTCTTC. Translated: CASSQVSSGLGINNEQFF.

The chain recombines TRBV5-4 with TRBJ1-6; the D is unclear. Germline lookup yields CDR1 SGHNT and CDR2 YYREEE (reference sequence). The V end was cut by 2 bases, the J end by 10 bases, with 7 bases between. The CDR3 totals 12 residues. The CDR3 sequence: CASSLRESPLHF. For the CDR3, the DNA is TGTGCCAGCAGCTTACGGGAGTCACCCCTCCACTTT.

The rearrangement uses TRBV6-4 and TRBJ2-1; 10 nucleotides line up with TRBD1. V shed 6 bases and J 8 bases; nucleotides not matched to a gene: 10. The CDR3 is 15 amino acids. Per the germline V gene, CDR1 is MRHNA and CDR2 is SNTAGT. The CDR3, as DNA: TGTGCCAGCAGAGCCGGGACAGGGGAGGGGGATGAGCAGTTCTTC. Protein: CASRAGTGEGDEQFF.

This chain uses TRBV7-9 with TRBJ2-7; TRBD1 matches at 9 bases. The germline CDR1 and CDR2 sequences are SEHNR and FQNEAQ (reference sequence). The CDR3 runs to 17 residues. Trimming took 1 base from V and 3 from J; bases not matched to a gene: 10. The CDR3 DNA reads TGTGCCAGCAGCTTAGTGACTATGGGGACAGGGATCTACGAGCAGTACTTC. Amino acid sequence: CASSLVTMGTGIYEQYF.

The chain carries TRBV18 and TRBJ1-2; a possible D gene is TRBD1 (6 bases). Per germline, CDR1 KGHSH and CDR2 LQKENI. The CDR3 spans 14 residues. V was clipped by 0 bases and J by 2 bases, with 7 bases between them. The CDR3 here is CASSPPQGNYGYTF. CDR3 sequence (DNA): TGTGCCAGCTCACCACCCCAGGGGAACTATGGCTACACCTTC. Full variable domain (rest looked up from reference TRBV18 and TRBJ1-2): NAGVMQNPRHLVRRRGQEARLRCSPMKGHSHVYWYRQLPEEGLKFMVYLQKENIIDESGMPKERFSAEFPKEGPSILRIQQVVRGDSAAYFCASSPPQGNYGYTFGSGTRLTVV.

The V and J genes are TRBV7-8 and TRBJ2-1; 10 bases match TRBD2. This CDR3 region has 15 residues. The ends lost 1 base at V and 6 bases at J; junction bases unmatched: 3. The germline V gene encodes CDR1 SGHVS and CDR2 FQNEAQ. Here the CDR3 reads CASSLELAGPNEQFF. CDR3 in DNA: TGTGCCAGCAGCTTAGAACTAGCGGGACCCAATGAGCAGTTCTTC.

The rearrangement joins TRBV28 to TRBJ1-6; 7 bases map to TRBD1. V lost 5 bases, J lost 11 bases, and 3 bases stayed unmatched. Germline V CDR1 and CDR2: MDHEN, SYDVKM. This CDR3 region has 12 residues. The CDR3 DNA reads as TGTGCCAGCAGTACAGGGGAGACACCCCTCCACTTT. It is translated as CASSTGETPLHF.

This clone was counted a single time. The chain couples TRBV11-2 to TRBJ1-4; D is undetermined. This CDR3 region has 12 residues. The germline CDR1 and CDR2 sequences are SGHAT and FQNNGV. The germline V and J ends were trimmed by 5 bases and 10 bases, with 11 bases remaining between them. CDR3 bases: TGTGCCAGCAGCGAAGTGGACGGAAAACTGTTTTTT. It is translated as CASSEVDGKLFF.

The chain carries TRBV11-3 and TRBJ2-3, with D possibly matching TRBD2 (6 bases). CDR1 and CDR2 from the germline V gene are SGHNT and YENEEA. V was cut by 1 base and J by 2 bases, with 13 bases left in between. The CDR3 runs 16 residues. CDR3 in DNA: TGTGCCAGCAGCTTAGGGCGGGATCTTTCCACAGATACGCAGTATTTT. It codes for CASSLGRDLSTDTQYF.

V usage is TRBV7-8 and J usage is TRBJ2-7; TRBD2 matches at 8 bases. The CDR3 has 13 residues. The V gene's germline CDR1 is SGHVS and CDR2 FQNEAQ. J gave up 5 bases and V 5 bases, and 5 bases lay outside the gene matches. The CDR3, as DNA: TGTGCCAGCAGCCCAGGCGGGAGGAACGAGCAGTACTTC. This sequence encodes CASSPGGRNEQYF.

CDR3 amino acids: CATSDPRTGNQPQHF. The CDR3 bases are TGTGCCACCAGTGATCCCCGGACAGGGAATCAGCCCCAGCATTTT. V gene TRBV24-1 combines with J gene TRBJ1-5; 8 nucleotides line up with TRBD1. CDR1 and CDR2 from the germline V gene are KGHDR and SFDVKD. V was clipped by 3 bases and J by 4 bases; unmatched bases: 4. The CDR3 is made up of 15 amino acids.

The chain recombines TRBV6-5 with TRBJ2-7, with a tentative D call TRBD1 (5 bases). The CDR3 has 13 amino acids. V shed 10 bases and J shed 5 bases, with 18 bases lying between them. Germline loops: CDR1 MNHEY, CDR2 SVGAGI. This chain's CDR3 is CATTGTGIHEQYF. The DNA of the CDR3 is TGTGCCACCACCGGAACAGGTATCCACGAGCAGTACTTC.

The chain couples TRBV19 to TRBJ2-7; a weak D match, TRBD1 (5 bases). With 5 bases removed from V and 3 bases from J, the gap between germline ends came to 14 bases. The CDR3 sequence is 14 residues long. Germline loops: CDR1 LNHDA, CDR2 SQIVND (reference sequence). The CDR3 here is CASSRTFTGYEQYF. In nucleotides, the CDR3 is TGTGCCAGTAGTCGGACATTTACTGGCTACGAGCAGTACTTC.

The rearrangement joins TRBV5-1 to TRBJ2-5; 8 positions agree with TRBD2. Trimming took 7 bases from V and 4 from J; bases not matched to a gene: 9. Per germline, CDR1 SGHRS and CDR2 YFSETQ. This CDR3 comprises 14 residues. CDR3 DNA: TGCGCCAGCGCTCGGGGGGGCTGGGGAGAGACCCAGTACTTC. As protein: CASARGGWGETQYF. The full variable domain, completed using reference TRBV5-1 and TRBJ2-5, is KAGVTQTPRYLIKTRGQQVTLSCSPISGHRSVSWYQQTPGQGLQFLFEYFSETQRNKGNFPGRFSGRQFSNSRSEMNVSTLELGDSALYLCASARGGWGETQYFGPGTRLLVL.

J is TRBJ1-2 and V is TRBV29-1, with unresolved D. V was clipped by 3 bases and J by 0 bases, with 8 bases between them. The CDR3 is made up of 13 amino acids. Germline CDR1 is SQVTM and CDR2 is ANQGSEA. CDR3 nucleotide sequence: TGCAGCGTTGATCGGGGAACTAACTATGGCTACACCTTC. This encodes CSVDRGTNYGYTF. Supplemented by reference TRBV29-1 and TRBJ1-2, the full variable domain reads SAVISQKPSRDICQRGTSLTIQCQVDSQVTMMFWYRQQPGQSLTLIATANQGSEATYESGFVIDKFPISRPNLTFSTLTVSNMSPEDSSIYLCSVDRGTNYGYTFGSGTRLTVV.

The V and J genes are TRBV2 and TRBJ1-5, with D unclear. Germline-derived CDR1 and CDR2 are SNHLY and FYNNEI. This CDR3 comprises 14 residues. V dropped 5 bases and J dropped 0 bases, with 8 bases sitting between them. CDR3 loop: CASSLLASNQPQHF. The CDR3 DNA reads TGTGCCAGCAGTCTCTTAGCTAGCAATCAGCCCCAGCATTTT. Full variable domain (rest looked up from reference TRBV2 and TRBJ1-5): EPEVTQTPSHQVTQMGQEVILRCVPISNHLYFYWYRQILGQKVEFLVSFYNNEISEKSEIFDDQFSVERPDGSNFTLKIRSTKLEDSAMYFCASSLLASNQPQHFGDGTRLSIL.

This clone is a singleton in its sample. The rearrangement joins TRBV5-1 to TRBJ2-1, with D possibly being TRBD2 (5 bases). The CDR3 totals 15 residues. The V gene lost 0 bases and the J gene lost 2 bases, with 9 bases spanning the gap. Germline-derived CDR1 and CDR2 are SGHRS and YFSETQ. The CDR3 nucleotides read TGCGCCAGCAGCTTGGGGGAGACCCCCTACAATGAGCAGTTCTTC. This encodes CASSLGETPYNEQFF.

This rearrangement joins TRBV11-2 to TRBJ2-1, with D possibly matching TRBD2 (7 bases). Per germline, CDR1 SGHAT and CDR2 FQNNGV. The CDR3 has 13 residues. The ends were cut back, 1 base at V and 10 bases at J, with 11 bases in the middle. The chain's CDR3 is CASSLVQGGEQFF. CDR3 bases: TGTGCCAGCAGCTTAGTACAGGGAGGGGAGCAGTTCTTC.

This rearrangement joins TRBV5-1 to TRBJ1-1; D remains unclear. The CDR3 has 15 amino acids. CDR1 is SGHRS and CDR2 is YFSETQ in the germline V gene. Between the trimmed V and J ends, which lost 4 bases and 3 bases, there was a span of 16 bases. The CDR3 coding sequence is TGCGCCAGCAGCCTGGGTGTTGGGGTCGACACTGAAGCTTTCTTT. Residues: CASSLGVGVDTEAFF.

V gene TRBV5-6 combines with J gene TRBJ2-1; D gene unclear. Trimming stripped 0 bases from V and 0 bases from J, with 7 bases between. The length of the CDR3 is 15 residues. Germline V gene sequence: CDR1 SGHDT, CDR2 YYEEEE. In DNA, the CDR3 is TGTGCCAGCAGCTTGGGTCAGATCTCCTACAATGAGCAGTTCTTC. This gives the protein CASSLGQISYNEQFF.

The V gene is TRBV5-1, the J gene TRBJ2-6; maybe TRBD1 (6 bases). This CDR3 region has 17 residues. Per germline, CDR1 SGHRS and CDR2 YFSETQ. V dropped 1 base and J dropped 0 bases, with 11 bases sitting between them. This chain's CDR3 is CASSLPGQSSGANVLTF. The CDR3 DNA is TGCGCCAGCAGCTTGCCTGGACAGAGCTCTGGGGCCAACGTCCTGACTTTC.

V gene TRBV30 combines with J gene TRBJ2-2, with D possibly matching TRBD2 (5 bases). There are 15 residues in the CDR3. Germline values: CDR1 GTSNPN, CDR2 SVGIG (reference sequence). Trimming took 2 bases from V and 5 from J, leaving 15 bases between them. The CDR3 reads CAWSTRTRATGELFF. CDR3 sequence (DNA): TGTGCCTGGAGTACGCGGACGAGGGCGACCGGGGAGCTGTTTTTT.

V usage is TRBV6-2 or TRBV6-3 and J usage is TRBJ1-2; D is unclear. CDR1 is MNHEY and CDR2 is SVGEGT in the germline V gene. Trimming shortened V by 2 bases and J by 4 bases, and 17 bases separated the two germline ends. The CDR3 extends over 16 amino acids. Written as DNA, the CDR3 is TGTGCCAGCAGTTACGACACCCTGGATCTGTCCTATGGCTACACCTTC. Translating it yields CASSYDTLDLSYGYTF.

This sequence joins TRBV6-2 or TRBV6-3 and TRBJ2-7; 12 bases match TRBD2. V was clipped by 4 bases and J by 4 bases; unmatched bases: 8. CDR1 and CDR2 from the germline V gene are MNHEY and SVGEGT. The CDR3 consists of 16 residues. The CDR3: CASSSQRLAGEYEQYF. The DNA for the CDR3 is TGTGCCAGCAGTTCCCAACGACTAGCGGGAGAATACGAGCAGTACTTC.

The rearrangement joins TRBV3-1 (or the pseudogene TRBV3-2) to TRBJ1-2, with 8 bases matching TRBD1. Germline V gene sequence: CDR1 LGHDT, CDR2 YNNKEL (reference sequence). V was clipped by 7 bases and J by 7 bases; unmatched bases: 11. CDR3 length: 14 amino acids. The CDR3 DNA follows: TGTGCCAGCACCCCAATACAGGGGGTAGGTGGCTACACCTTC. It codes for CASTPIQGVGGYTF.

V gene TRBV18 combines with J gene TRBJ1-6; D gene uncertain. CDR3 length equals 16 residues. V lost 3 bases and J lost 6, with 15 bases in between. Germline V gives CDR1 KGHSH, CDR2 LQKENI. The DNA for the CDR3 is TGTGCCAGCTCACCCGTTGGTCAGACCCTTAATTCACCCCTCCACTTT. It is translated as CASSPVGQTLNSPLHF.